The source of this T cell receptor beta chain is a study of post-analysis software for immune sequencing data. Points from the study as a whole: Included in a set of roughly five TRBV segments more frequent in patients than controls were TRBV5-6, TRBV5-1 and TRBV20-1. Strong co-clustering by F measure linked samples that shared a preparation batch. Normalized Chao1 diversity in multiple sclerosis patients fell significantly below that of controls.

Comment on this clonotype: What it recognizes is unknown.

CDR3 length: 16 residues. The J segment lost 3 bases and the V segment lost 6 bases, leaving 10 bases of the junction unmatched. The library was made from cDNA and included unique molecular identifiers. Input of about 0.95 to 11 million T cells yielded roughly 530,000 cDNA molecules. In TCRdb, the PCR reads were re-called with MiXCR into one record per CDR3 protein. The sample lists 650,000 to 900,000 distinct CDR3 sequences, about half occurring once. The chain uses TRBV12-3 or TRBV12-4 and TRBJ2-4; TRBD1 matches 8 bases. Specimen: blood. This TCR was recovered from a girl aged 5 to 17 with multiple sclerosis. The CDR3 coding sequence is TGTGCCAGCAGGACTATTGACAGGGGAGGCAAAAACATTCAGTACTTC. This encodes CASRTIDRGGKNIQYF.